This TCR beta chain comes out of a study of OX40 agonist ivuxolimab in advanced cancers. Across the study: The patients received agonistic anti-OX40 (CD134) antibody ivuxolimab.

Baseline was the first blood sampling point, followed by cycle 4 day 1 and cycle 7 day 1. Study outcomes and limitations: In CD8+ T cells, expanded clones were on average more numerous than in CD4+. At 0.1 to 3.0 mg/kg, clonal expansion of CD4+ and CD8+ blood T cells had occurred by week 6.

With respect to this clone: Its antigen remains unknown.

The trim removed 1 base at V and 4 bases at J, leaving 3 bases unmatched. Germline V gene data show CDR1 as LGHNA and CDR2 as YNFKEQ. The CDR3 has 15 amino acids. Using immunoSEQ multiplex PCR, the repertoire was profiled, and TCRdb retains in-frame clones only, with some absent. The sample lists over 40,000 clones, about 88% occurring once. This chain joins TRBV4-2 and TRBJ1-3, with 8 nucleotides matching TRBD1. This specimen consisted of CD4+ or CD8+ T cells sorted from blood, obtained in a trial of the OX40 agonist ivuxolimab. This TCR was sampled from an adult with an advanced solid tumor such as melanoma, head and neck, liver or kidney cancer. CDR3 nucleotide sequence: TGTGCCAGCAGCCAAGGGACAGGGCAAGGAAACACCATATATTTT. Translated: CASSQGTGQGNTIYF.